Each of the 6 T cell receptor beta chains below was sequenced from the same sample in a study of shared clonotypes between healthy human individuals. Sequencing was performed with immunoSEQ multiplex PCR; in TCRdb, only in-frame clones are kept and a portion is missing. Of around 700,000 clones in the sample, 73% were seen once. Specimen: memory CD4+ T cells sorted from blood. The subset: CD45RA-negative fraction. The receptors originated from a woman aged 25 to 39 in good health.

The chain joins TRBV28 to TRBJ1-1; D unresolved. CDR1 and CDR2 from the germline V gene are MDHEN and SYDVKM. With 3 bases removed from V and 0 bases from J, the gap between germline ends came to 17 bases. The CDR3 contains 17 residues. The CDR3 coding sequence is TGTGCCAGCAGTTTGGCCGGGGTCGGATTAATGAACACTGAAGCTTTCTTT. Amino acids: CASSLAGVGLMNTEAFF.

V gene TRBV10-2 combines with J gene TRBJ2-1, with 8 nucleotides matching TRBD2. Germline V gives CDR1 WSHSY, CDR2 SAAADI. Trimming took 4 bases from V and 10 from J; bases not matched to a gene: 12. The CDR3 covers 15 residues. As DNA, the CDR3 is TGCGCCAGCAGTGCAAGTCGTAGCGGGATCGGCGAGCAGTTCTTC. Its protein product is CASSASRSGIGEQFF.

The chain has TRBV19 and TRBJ2-1; D not resolved. The CDR3 totals 11 residues. The V gene's germline CDR1 is LNHDA and CDR2 SQIVND (reference sequence). Trimming shortened V by 5 bases and J by 9 bases, and 8 bases separated the two germline ends. The DNA of the CDR3 is TGTGCCAGTAGTGTGCTTGGTGAGCAGTTCTTC. As protein: CASSVLGEQFF.

The chain uses TRBV19 and TRBJ2-3, with D unresolved. V lost 5 bases and J lost 8, with 14 bases in between. CDR3 length: 13 amino acids. CDR1 and CDR2 (germline): LNHDA, SQIVND (reference sequence). CDR3 loop: CASSSDRVGTQYF. The CDR3 DNA follows: TGTGCCAGTAGTTCGGACCGTGTGGGTACGCAGTATTTT.

J is TRBJ1-1 and V is TRBV27, with D unresolved. This CDR3 comprises 13 residues. Trimming stripped 4 bases from V and 5 bases from J, with 11 bases between. CDR1 MNHEY and CDR2 SMNVEV come from the germline V gene (reference sequence). The chain's CDR3 is CASSWNSNTEAFF. The CDR3 DNA sequence: TGTGCCAGCAGTTGGAACAGCAATACTGAAGCTTTCTTT.

This rearrangement joins TRBV9 to TRBJ2-7, with 7 bases aligning to TRBD2. The CDR3 totals 15 residues. Germline CDR1 reads SGDLS; CDR2 reads YYNGEE. With 6 bases clipped from V and 2 bases from J, the junction kept 11 bases outside the gene matches. In nucleotides, the CDR3 is TGTGCCAGCACGGCCGGGCTAGCGGAGGCCTACGAGCAGTACTTC. Amino acid sequence: CASTAGLAEAYEQYF.